These 2 T cell receptor beta chains were sequenced from one sample in a study of cytomegalovirus exposure and HLA in healthy donors. A multiplex PCR was run with 60 Vbeta primers and 13 Jbeta primers. This table comes from immunoSEQ multiplex PCR, and its TCRdb copy is limited to in-frame clones, with some not included. The sample lists about 78,000 clones; 80% were seen once. The sample comprised PBMCs. The receptor source for this set is a woman aged 50 to 60 in good health and CMV-seropositive.

This clone was detected only a few times. The V gene is TRBV5-5, the J gene TRBJ1-2; possible D gene TRBD1, 5 bases. The germline V gene encodes CDR1 SGHKS and CDR2 YYEKEE (reference sequence). V lost 0 bases and J lost 0, with 9 bases in between. This CDR3 region has 15 residues. For the CDR3, the DNA is TGTGCCAGCAGCTTGGTTCAGGGCCCTAACTATGGCTACACCTTC. This sequence encodes CASSLVQGPNYGYTF.

The rearrangement joins TRBV5-4 to TRBJ1-1, with 8 positions matching TRBD1. This CDR3 has 14 residues. Unmatched junction bases numbered 6, after V lost 4 bases and J lost 4 bases. Looked up from germline, CDR1 is SGHNT and CDR2 is YYREEE (reference sequence). CDR3 in amino acids: CASSRAGGGTEAFF. CDR3 in DNA: TGTGCCAGCAGCCGCGCAGGGGGCGGCACTGAAGCTTTCTTT.